This T cell receptor beta chain was captured by sequencing in a study of T cells in Graves' hyperthyroidism and ophthalmopathy. Findings and caveats of the study: Among thyroid clonotypes expanded above 0.001, most also appeared in blood.

The CDR3 contains 14 residues. The ends were cut back, 1 base at V and 6 bases at J, with 11 bases in the middle. The germline V gene has CDR1 SGHAT and CDR2 FQDESV (reference sequence). Template material for amplifying TCR beta CDR3 regions consisted of RNA transcripts. The primer set for the first-round RT-PCR of the TCR CDR3 was HTBI. One entry per CDR3 protein results from TCRdb running MiXCR on the multiplex PCR reads. This sample has 350,000 to 450,000 distinct CDR3 sequences, with 11% to 15% found just once. This clonotype was counted at least ten times. Its antigen is as yet unknown. Sequenced material: blood. The TCR sequence derives from a man between 45 and 60 years old with Graves' ophthalmopathy. The chain links TRBV11-1 to TRBJ2-3; D remains ambiguous. The CDR3 DNA sequence: TGTGCCAGCAGCTTAGTGCATCAAGGGGATACGCAGTATTTT. This translates into CASSLVHQGDTQYF. Combining the CDR3 with reference TRBV11-1 and TRBJ2-3 gives the whole variable domain EAEVAQSPRYKITEKSQAVAFWCDPISGHATLYWYRQILGQGPELLVQFQDESVVDDSQLPKDRFSAERLKGVDSTLKIQPAELGDSAMYLCASSLVHQGDTQYFGPGTRLTVL.